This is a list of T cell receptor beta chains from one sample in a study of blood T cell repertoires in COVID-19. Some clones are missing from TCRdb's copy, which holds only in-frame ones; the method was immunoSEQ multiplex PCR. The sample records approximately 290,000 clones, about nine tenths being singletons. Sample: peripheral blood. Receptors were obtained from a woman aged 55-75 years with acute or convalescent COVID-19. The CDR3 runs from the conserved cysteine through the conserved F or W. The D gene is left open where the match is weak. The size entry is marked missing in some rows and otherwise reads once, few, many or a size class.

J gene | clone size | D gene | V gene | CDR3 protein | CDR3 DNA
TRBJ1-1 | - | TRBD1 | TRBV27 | CASGTQGAMTEAFF | TGTGCCAGCGGAACCCAGGGGGCGATGACTGAAGCTTTCTTT
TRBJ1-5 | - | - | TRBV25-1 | CASSQGFSNQPQHF | TGTGCCAGCAGTCAGGGATTCAGCAATCAGCCCCAGCATTTT
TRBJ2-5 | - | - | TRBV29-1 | CSVVPGGRETQYF | TGCAGCGTTGTGCCGGGGGGCAGAGAGACCCAGTACTTC
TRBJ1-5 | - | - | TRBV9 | CASSVVGAPGQPQHF | TGTGCCAGCAGCGTAGTGGGGGCCCCCGGTCAGCCCCAGCATTTT
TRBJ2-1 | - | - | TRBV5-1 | CASSLEQVVDEQFF | TGCGCCAGCAGCTTGGAACAGGTCGTAGATGAGCAGTTCTTC
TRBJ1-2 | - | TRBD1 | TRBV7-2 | CASSLYLGTANYGYTF | TGTGCCAGCAGCCTCTACCTAGGGACAGCTAACTATGGCTACACCTTC
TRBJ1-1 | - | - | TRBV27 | CASSLVLGPGGTEAFF | TGTGCCAGCAGTTTAGTACTCGGGCCCGGGGGCACTGAAGCTTTCTTT
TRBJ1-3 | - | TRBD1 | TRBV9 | CASSPMTGSGNTIYF | TGTGCCAGCAGCCCGATGACAGGGTCCGGAAACACCATATATTTT
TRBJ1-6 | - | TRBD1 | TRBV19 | CASSTTGGNSPLHF | TGCGCCAGTAGTACGACAGGGGGCAATTCACCCCTCCACTTT
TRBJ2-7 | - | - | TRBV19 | CASSIRTKPKEQYF | TGTGCCAGTAGTATAAGGACTAAACCTAAGGAGCAGTACTTC
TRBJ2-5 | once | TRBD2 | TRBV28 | CASSPALAGGETQYF | TGTGCCAGCAGCCCGGCCCTAGCGGGGGGAGAGACCCAGTACTTC
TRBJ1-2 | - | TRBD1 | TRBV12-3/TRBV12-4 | CASSYRGRLGYTF | TGTGCCAGCAGTTATAGGGGGCGCCTGGGCTACACCTTC
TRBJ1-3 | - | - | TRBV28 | CASSLSFQGRDTIYF | TGTGCCAGCAGTTTATCGTTTCAGGGGAGGGACACCATATATTTT
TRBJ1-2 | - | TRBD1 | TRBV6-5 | CASSYSDRAGGYTF | TGTGCCAGCAGTTACTCTGACAGGGCTGGCGGCTACACCTTC
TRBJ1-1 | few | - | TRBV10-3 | CAISVTGRNTEAFF | TGTGCCATCAGTGTGACAGGCCGGAACACTGAAGCTTTCTTT
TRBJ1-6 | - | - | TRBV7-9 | CASSFDTTSGNSPLHF | TGTGCCAGCAGTTTCGACACCACCTCGGGAAATTCACCCCTCCACTTT
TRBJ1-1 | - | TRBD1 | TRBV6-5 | CASRGQMNTEAFF | TGTGCCAGCAGGGGACAGATGAACACTGAAGCTTTCTTT
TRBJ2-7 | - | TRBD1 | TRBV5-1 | CASSARTGPYEQYF | TGCGCCAGCAGCGCCCGGACAGGGCCCTACGAGCAGTACTTC
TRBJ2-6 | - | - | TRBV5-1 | CASSVGASGANVLTF | TGCGCCAGCAGCGTGGGGGCCTCTGGGGCCAACGTCCTGACTTTC
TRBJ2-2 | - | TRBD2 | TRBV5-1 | CASSLGPSGNTGELFF | TGCGCCAGCAGCTTGGGTCCTAGCGGGAACACCGGGGAGCTGTTTTTT
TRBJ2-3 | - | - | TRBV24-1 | CATSDLNYPDTQYF | TGTGCCACCAGTGATTTGAATTATCCAGATACGCAGTATTTT
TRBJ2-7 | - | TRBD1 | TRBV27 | CASSFGTTGGYEQYF | TGTGCCAGCAGTTTCGGTACGACAGGGGGATACGAGCAGTACTTC
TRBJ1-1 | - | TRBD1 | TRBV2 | CASPGGANTEAFF | TGTGCCAGCCCAGGGGGCGCGAACACTGAAGCTTTCTTT
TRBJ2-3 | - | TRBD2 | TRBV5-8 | CASSSGTRSTDTQYF | TGTGCCAGCAGCTCCGGGACTAGGAGCACAGATACGCAGTATTTT
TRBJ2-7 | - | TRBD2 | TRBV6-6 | CASTTSGTPYEQYF | TGTGCCAGCACCACTAGCGGTACACCCTACGAGCAGTACTTC
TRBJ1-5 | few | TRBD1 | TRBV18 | CASSGGTGYDQPQHF | TGTGCCAGCTCAGGAGGGACAGGTTATGATCAGCCCCAGCATTTT
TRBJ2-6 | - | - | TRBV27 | CASRPLGASSGANVLTF | TGTGCCAGCAGACCTCTAGGGGCCAGCTCTGGGGCCAACGTCCTGACTTTC
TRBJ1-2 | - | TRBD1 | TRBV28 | CASSPGDRGGIGGYTF | TGTGCCAGCAGTCCGGGGGACAGGGGAGGGATAGGTGGCTACACCTTC
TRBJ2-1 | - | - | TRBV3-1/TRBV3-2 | CASSQDPGDEQFF | TGTGCCAGCAGCCAAGATCCAGGGGATGAGCAGTTCTTC
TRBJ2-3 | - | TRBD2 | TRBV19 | CASSSGTSGGLQYF | TGTGCCAGTAGTTCCGGGACTAGCGGGGGGTTGCAGTATTTT
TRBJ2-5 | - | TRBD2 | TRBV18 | CASSPSSSGGQETQYF | TGTGCCAGCTCACCGTCGTCTAGCGGGGGACAAGAGACCCAGTACTTC
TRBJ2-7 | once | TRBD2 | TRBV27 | CASKGTSGSYEQYF | TGTGCCAGTAAAGGGACTAGCGGTTCCTACGAGCAGTACTTC
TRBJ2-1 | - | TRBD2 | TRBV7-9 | CASSGPRSSGGSSYNEQFF | TGTGCCAGCAGCGGGCCACGGTCTAGCGGGGGGAGCTCCTACAATGAGCAGTTCTTC
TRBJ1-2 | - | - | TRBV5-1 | CASSSGVGNGYTF | TGCGCCAGCAGCTCCGGGGTTGGAAATGGCTACACCTTC
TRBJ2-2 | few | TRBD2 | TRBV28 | CASSSTSWETGELFF | TGTGCCAGCAGTTCGACTAGCTGGGAGACCGGGGAGCTGTTTTTT
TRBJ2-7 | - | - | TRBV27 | CASSLSRGDRGEQYF | TGTGCCAGCAGTTTATCGAGGGGGGACAGAGGGGAGCAGTACTTC
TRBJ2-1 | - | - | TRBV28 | CASSPQTTGDEQFF | TGTGCCAGCAGTCCACAAACGACAGGTGATGAGCAGTTCTTC
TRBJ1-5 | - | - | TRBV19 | CASSPDSSNQPQHF | TGTGCCAGTAGTCCCGACAGTAGTAATCAGCCCCAGCATTTT
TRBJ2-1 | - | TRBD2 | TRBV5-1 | CASTPGGLGSYNEQFF | TGCGCCAGCACACCGGGGGGGCTGGGCTCCTACAATGAGCAGTTCTTC